The next 20 T cell receptor beta chains were all read from a single sample in a study of blood T cell repertoires in COVID-19. Some clones are missing from TCRdb's copy, which holds only in-frame ones; the method was immunoSEQ multiplex PCR. This repertoire shows tens of thousands of clones, 90% found once; its top ten account for under 5%. Sequenced material: peripheral blood. Receptors were obtained from a human donor in a cohort sampled during active COVID-19.

The chain employs TRBV7-2 and TRBJ2-1; tentative D call: TRBD1 (6 bases). The CDR3 is 15 residues long. Germline-derived CDR1 and CDR2 are SGHTA and FQGNSA. Trimming pared 1 base from V and 8 bases from J, leaving 15 bases between. Here the CDR3 reads CASSLELGARYEQFF. Here the CDR3 DNA reads TGTGCCAGCAGCTTAGAGTTGGGGGCCAGGTATGAGCAGTTCTTC.

The rearrangement links TRBV18 to TRBJ2-7, with 12 bases aligning to TRBD2. The germline V gene has CDR1 KGHSH and CDR2 LQKENI. V was clipped by 5 bases and J by 7 bases; unmatched bases: 9. The CDR3 is 15 residues long. CDR3 nucleotides: TGTGCCAGCTCATTCGGACTAGCGGGAACGGAGGAGCAGTACTTC. Amino acid sequence: CASSFGLAGTEEQYF.

The chain recombines TRBV7-9 with TRBJ1-4; 7 nucleotides match TRBD1. Germline assignment: CDR1 SEHNR and CDR2 FQNEAQ (reference sequence). CDR3 length: 17 residues. V shed 5 bases and J 7 bases; nucleotides not matched to a gene: 16. CDR3 DNA sequence: TGTGCCAGCAGCCAGGGGGTGTTAGAGGATATGGGTGAAAAACTGTTTTTT. Translating gives CASSQGVLEDMGEKLFF.

The gene calls are TRBV9 and TRBJ2-7; 8 nucleotides match TRBD2. J was trimmed by 4 bases and V by 2 bases; bases with no gene match: 11. The V gene's germline CDR1 is SGDLS and CDR2 YYNGEE. This CDR3 has 16 residues. The CDR3 sequence is CASSVGLAASPYEQYF. In DNA, the CDR3 is TGTGCCAGCAGCGTCGGACTAGCAGCATCCCCTTACGAGCAGTACTTC.

The V call is TRBV7-3, the J call TRBJ2-2; a weak D match, TRBD2 (6 bases). Trimming took off 3 bases at V and 10 bases at J, with 12 bases between the two ends. The CDR3 totals 13 residues. The germline V gene encodes CDR1 SGHTA and CDR2 FQGTGA. CDR3 region: CASSFGTPAELFF. CDR3 DNA sequence: TGTGCCAGCAGCTTCGGGACTCCAGCGGAGCTGTTTTTT. Based on the CDR3 plus reference TRBV7-3 and TRBJ2-2, the full variable domain is GAGVSQTPSNKVTEKGKYVELRCDPISGHTALYWYRQSLGQGPEFLIYFQGTGAADDSGLPNDRFFAVRPEGSVSTLKIQRTERGDSAVYLCASSFGTPAELFFGEGSRLTVL.

The chain links TRBV7-2 to TRBJ2-3; TRBD2 matches at 10 bases. J lost 1 base, V lost 4 bases, and 5 bases had no gene match. The germline V gene encodes CDR1 SGHTA and CDR2 FQGNSA. The CDR3 is 16 residues long. CDR3 region: CASSSSGTSGTDTQYF. CDR3 nucleotide sequence: TGTGCCAGCAGCTCATCCGGGACTAGCGGCACAGATACGCAGTATTTT.

V is TRBV7-2 and J is TRBJ1-2; 7 bases fit TRBD1. Germline-derived CDR1 and CDR2 are SGHTA and FQGNSA. The CDR3 is 14 residues long. The junction had 10 bases not matched to a gene; V was cut back by 7 bases and J by 5 bases. CDR3 nucleotides: TGTGCCAGCAAAACAGGGGAAAGGCTATATGGCTACACCTTC. Encoded protein: CASKTGERLYGYTF.

This chain links TRBV6-6 with TRBJ1-2; 7 bases agree with TRBD1. CDR1 MNHNY and CDR2 SVGAGI come from the germline V gene (reference sequence). The CDR3 has 16 residues. Unmatched junction bases numbered 6, after V lost 2 bases and J lost 0 bases. The CDR3 DNA is TGTGCCAGCAGTTACCTAGACAGGGCGACTAACTATGGCTACACCTTC. Protein sequence: CASSYLDRATNYGYTF.

The J gene is TRBJ2-7, the V gene TRBV7-8, with TRBD1 identical over 11 bases. CDR3 length equals 15 residues. With 1 base clipped from V and 7 bases from J, the junction kept 6 bases outside the gene matches. CDR1 SGHVS and CDR2 FQNEAQ come from the germline V gene. For the CDR3, the DNA is TGTGCCAGCAGCTTAGGTGGGACAGGGGGTCAGGAGCAGTACTTC. Protein product: CASSLGGTGGQEQYF.

The CDR3 DNA reads TGTGCCAGCAGCTTAGGGTCAGGAATCCTAACCTACAATGAGCAGTTCTTC. This codes for CASSLGSGILTYNEQFF. The V and J genes are TRBV11-2 and TRBJ2-1; no firm D call. The V end lost 1 base, the J end lost 2 bases, and 15 bases lay between the germline ends. Looked up from germline, CDR1 is SGHAT and CDR2 is FQNNGV. This CDR3 has 17 amino acids.

The chain has TRBV5-1 and TRBJ2-3; weak D call: TRBD2 (6 bases). Per the germline V gene, CDR1 is SGHRS and CDR2 is YFSETQ. The CDR3 is 15 amino acids. V shed 0 bases and J shed 4 bases, with 12 bases lying between them. CDR3 bases: TGCGCCAGCAGCTTGGGGCCCGGCGGGGCAGATACGCAGTATTTT. Its translation is CASSLGPGGADTQYF.

V is TRBV11-3 and J is TRBJ2-2, with D hard to call. The V end was cut by 5 bases, the J end by 5 bases, with 6 bases between. Germline V gives CDR1 SGHNT, CDR2 YENEEA. The CDR3 runs to 12 residues. CDR3 nucleotide sequence: TGTGCCAGCAGCATCCAGACCGGGGAGCTGTTTTTT. It is translated as CASSIQTGELFF. The full variable domain, completed using reference TRBV11-3 and TRBJ2-2, is EAGVVQSPRYKIIEKKQPVAFWCNPISGHNTLYWYLQNLGQGPELLIRYENEEAVDDSQLPKDRFSAERLKGVDSTLKIQPAELGDSAVYLCASSIQTGELFFGEGSRLTVL.

V is TRBV2 and J is TRBJ1-2; D is possibly TRBD1 (6 bases). Trimming removed 6 bases from V and 1 base from J, with 9 bases in between. The CDR3 contains 13 residues. From germline, CDR1 is SNHLY and CDR2 FYNNEI. CDR3 in amino acids: CASRRQVNYGYTF. The DNA for the CDR3 is TGTGCCAGCAGGCGACAGGTTAACTATGGCTACACCTTC. The full variable domain, with the rest looked up from reference TRBV2 and TRBJ1-2, is EPEVTQTPSHQVTQMGQEVILRCVPISNHLYFYWYRQILGQKVEFLVSFYNNEISEKSEIFDDQFSVERPDGSNFTLKIRSTKLEDSAMYFCASRRQVNYGYTFGSGTRLTVV.

This chain connects TRBV3-1 (or the pseudogene TRBV3-2) to TRBJ1-5, with D hard to call. Germline V CDR1 and CDR2: LGHDT, YNNKEL (reference sequence). V was shortened by 1 base and J by 9 bases, with 13 bases between the two germline ends. This CDR3 contains 14 residues. CDR3 residues: CASSQGSGFGPQHF. The CDR3 DNA is TGTGCCAGCAGCCAAGGGTCAGGATTTGGGCCCCAGCATTTT.

The CDR3 spells CASSLGTSGRIRNEQFF. The CDR3, as DNA: TGCGCCAGCAGCTTGGGCACTAGCGGGAGAATCAGGAATGAGCAGTTCTTC. V usage is TRBV5-1 and J usage is TRBJ2-1, with 11 bases fitting TRBD2. Germline V gene lookup returns CDR1 SGHRS and CDR2 YFSETQ. The CDR3 extends over 17 amino acids. The J segment lost 7 bases and the V segment lost 0 bases, leaving 9 bases of the junction unmatched.

This clone appeared a single time. V usage is TRBV4-3 and J usage is TRBJ2-7; 10 bases fit TRBD2. This CDR3 has 17 amino acids. Germline V gene lookup returns CDR1 LGHNA and CDR2 YSLEER. Trimming at V came to 0 bases and at J to 1 base, leaving 6 bases not matched to a gene. The CDR3 DNA is TGCGCCAGCAGCCAAGATTTTCCGACTAGCGGGTCCTACGAGCAGTACTTC. Translation: CASSQDFPTSGSYEQYF.

The chain couples TRBV9 to TRBJ2-2; D gene uncertain. The CDR3 length is 14 residues. The germline V gene encodes CDR1 SGDLS and CDR2 YYNGEE. V shed 0 bases and J shed 7 bases, with 10 bases lying between them. CDR3 sequence: CASSVVSGLGELFF. The DNA for the CDR3 is TGTGCCAGCAGCGTAGTATCAGGTCTCGGGGAGCTGTTTTTT.

The chain has TRBV4-1 and TRBJ2-1; D remains unclear. Germline V lookup: CDR1 MGHRA, CDR2 YSYEKL. The V end was cut by 0 bases, the J end by 0 bases, with 9 bases between. The CDR3 is 16 amino acids. This CDR3 reads CASSQESVYSYNEQFF. Written as DNA, the CDR3 is TGCGCCAGCAGCCAAGAATCGGTTTACTCCTACAATGAGCAGTTCTTC.

The J gene is TRBJ2-7, the V gene TRBV9, with 8 bases matching TRBD1. CDR3 length: 13 amino acids. Germline CDR1 reads SGDLS; CDR2 reads YYNGEE. The J segment lost 5 bases and the V segment lost 6 bases, leaving 7 bases of the junction unmatched. The CDR3 region is CASTPGGADEQYF. The DNA of the CDR3 is TGTGCCAGCACCCCAGGGGGCGCGGACGAGCAGTACTTC. Based on the CDR3 plus reference TRBV9 and TRBJ2-7, the full variable domain is DSGVTQTPKHLITATGQRVTLRCSPRSGDLSVYWYQQSLDQGLQFLIQYYNGEERAKGNILERFSAQQFPDLHSELNLSSLELGDSALYFCASTPGGADEQYFGPGTRLTVT.

The chain joins TRBV3-1 (or the pseudogene TRBV3-2) to TRBJ1-3; D is unresolved. The CDR3 length is 14 residues. V was cut by 3 bases and J by 0 bases, with 6 bases left in between. The V gene's germline CDR1 is LGHDT and CDR2 YNNKEL (reference sequence). The CDR3 reads CASSHRSSGNTIYF. CDR3 bases: TGTGCCAGCAGCCATAGGAGCTCTGGAAACACCATATATTTT.